These 32 T cell receptor beta chains originate from one sample sequenced in a study of cytomegalovirus exposure and HLA in healthy donors. PCR involved 60 Vbeta and 13 Jbeta primers. Only in-frame clones appear in the TCRdb table, and some are missing; sequencing was by immunoSEQ multiplex PCR. The table includes about 160,000 clones, over 70% detected once. The sequencing sample was made of PBMCs. These receptors all come from a woman aged 45-60 years in good health and CMV-seropositive.

The chain has TRBV18 and TRBJ2-5; tentatively, D is TRBD2 (6 bases). V was clipped by 2 bases and J by 4 bases, with 20 bases between them. The CDR3 has 17 residues. The germline V gene encodes CDR1 KGHSH and CDR2 LQKENI. In nucleotides, the CDR3 is TGTGCCAGCTCACCAATCTCCCCCGGAGCGGGTCGAGAGACCCAGTACTTC. Its protein is CASSPISPGAGRETQYF.

The rearrangement links TRBV19 to TRBJ1-4, with unresolved D. This CDR3 has 14 residues. Trimming shortened V by 6 bases and J by 1 base, and 9 bases separated the two germline ends. Looked up from germline, CDR1 is LNHDA and CDR2 is SQIVND (reference sequence). The CDR3 DNA follows: TGTGCCAGTAGGGAGAGGGAAACTAATGAAAAACTGTTTTTT. Its protein product is CASRERETNEKLFF.

In the case of this clone: At one end the junction does not follow the germline gene, possibly because of a read error. The chain joins TRBV27 to TRBJ2-5, with 7 nucleotides matching TRBD1. CDR3 length equals 14 residues. Germline V gives CDR1 MNHEY, CDR2 SMNVEV (reference sequence). In nucleotides, the CDR3 is TGTGCCAGCAGCCGGGGACAGCTAGGAGAGACCCGGTACTTC. It specifies CASSRGQLGETRYF.

The chain links TRBV7-9 to TRBJ2-7, with D tentatively TRBD1 (6 bases). There are 14 residues in the CDR3. Germline CDR1 SEHNR, CDR2 FQNEAQ (reference sequence). The V end was cut by 1 base, the J end by 6 bases, with 13 bases between. The CDR3 region has the DNA TGTGCCAGCAGCTTAGGAAGTGACAGGACCGAGCAGTACTTC. Its translation: CASSLGSDRTEQYF.

The rearrangement uses TRBV7-2 and TRBJ2-5; D call uncertain. The better agreement between TRBJ2-7 and the DNA end casts doubt on the J call. The CDR3 is made up of 16 amino acids. The germline V gene encodes CDR1 SGHTA and CDR2 FQGNSA. CDR3 sequence: CASSLGVTRIPYEQYF. CDR3 DNA: TGTGCCAGCAGCTTAGGTGTCACCCGCATCCCATACGAGCAGTACTTC.

The V gene is TRBV5-1, the J gene TRBJ2-2; D possibly corresponds to TRBD1 (6 bases). V was shortened by 3 bases and J by 5 bases, with 14 bases between the two germline ends. This CDR3 is built from 15 residues. From germline, CDR1 is SGHRS and CDR2 YFSETQ. The CDR3 nucleotides read TGCGCCAGCAGCTGGACAGTGGGTTTGACCGGGGAGCTGTTTTTT. It yields the protein CASSWTVGLTGELFF.

The chain employs TRBV5-1 and TRBJ1-2, with a possible D match to TRBD1 (5 bases). Germline V gene data show CDR1 as SGHRS and CDR2 as YFSETQ. Trimming shortened V by 0 bases and J by 4 bases, and 10 bases separated the two germline ends. The CDR3 sequence is 14 residues long. The CDR3 sequence: CASSLEGHGYGYTF. In DNA, the CDR3 is TGCGCCAGCAGCTTGGAGGGGCACGGCTATGGCTACACCTTC.

A note on this clone: At one of its ends the junction is not consistent with the germline gene, which may arise from a read error. J is TRBJ1-2 and V is TRBV7-9; D might be TRBD1 (5 bases). The germline V gene encodes CDR1 SEHNR and CDR2 FQNEAQ (reference sequence). The CDR3 extends over 14 amino acids. CDR3 nucleotides: TGTACCAGCAGCTTAGGGTCAGGGTTCTATGGCTACACCTTC. Protein product: CTSSLGSGFYGYTF. Supplemented by reference TRBV7-9 and TRBJ1-2, the full variable domain reads DTGVSQNPRHKITKRGQNVTFRCDPISEHNRLYWYRQTLGQGPEFLTYFQNEAQLEKSRLLSDRFSAERPKGSFSTLEIQRTEQGDSAMYLCTSSLGSGFYGYTFGSGTRLTVV.

V usage is TRBV27 and J usage is TRBJ2-5, with 7 bases identical to TRBD2. Germline V gene lookup returns CDR1 MNHEY and CDR2 SMNVEV (reference sequence). The V gene end was trimmed by 6 bases and the J gene end by 5 bases; junction bases not matched to a gene: 6. This CDR3 comprises 13 residues. CDR3 sequence: CASRTSVDETQYF. CDR3 sequence (DNA): TGTGCCAGCAGAACTAGCGTGGATGAGACCCAGTACTTC.

This rearrangement joins TRBV21-1 to TRBJ1-2; the table assigns TRBD1, which was not confirmed against the DNA. TRBV21-1 corresponds to a pseudogene. The CDR3 length is 14 residues. The DNA of the CDR3 is TGTGCCAGCAGCAAAGGGCAGGGGGTCTATGGCTACACCTTC. As protein: CASSKGQGVYGYTF.

The V call is TRBV14, the J call TRBJ2-7; D is unresolved. The CDR3 covers 13 residues. V was shortened by 1 base and J by 6 bases, with 10 bases between the two germline ends. Germline assignment: CDR1 SGHDN and CDR2 FVKESK. CDR3 sequence (DNA): TGTGCCAGCAGCCAAGTAGCAAGCTCCGAGCAGTACTTC. Its protein is CASSQVASSEQYF. Full variable domain (outside the CDR3, taken from reference TRBV14 and TRBJ2-7): EAGVTQFPSHSVIEKGQTVTLRCDPISGHDNLYWYRRVMGKEIKFLLHFVKESKQDESGMPNNRFLAERTGGTYSTLKVQPAELEDSGVYFCASSQVASSEQYFGPGTRLTVT.

V usage is TRBV6-1 and J usage is TRBJ2-5; D possibly corresponds to TRBD2 (5 bases). The CDR3 is made up of 14 amino acids. Germline CDR1 and CDR2: MNHNS and SASEGT. Trimming took 8 bases from V and 5 from J, leaving 18 bases between them. The DNA for the CDR3 is TGTGCCAGCGTTCGGGAACTCAGGTGGGAGACCCAGTACTTC. Its protein product is CASVRELRWETQYF.

This clone was observed a handful of times. The genes are TRBV7-9 and TRBJ1-6; TRBD1 agrees at 7 bases. The CDR3 covers 16 residues. Germline-derived CDR1 and CDR2 are SEHNR and FQNEAQ (reference sequence). Trimming cost V 5 bases and J 7 bases; bases outside gene matches: 11. The CDR3: CASSPGTEEPNSPLHF. The CDR3, as DNA: TGTGCCAGCAGCCCAGGGACAGAAGAGCCAAATTCACCCCTCCACTTT.

The chain uses TRBV4-3 and TRBJ2-6; 7 bases are a match to TRBD2. Trimming at V came to 1 base and at J to 2 bases, leaving 8 bases not matched to a gene. CDR3 length equals 18 residues. Germline V CDR1 and CDR2: LGHNA, YSLEER. CDR3 sequence: CASSQAGGDDTGANVLTF. The CDR3, as DNA: TGCGCCAGCAGCCAAGCGGGGGGAGATGATACTGGGGCCAACGTCCTGACTTTC.

V is TRBV5-4 and J is TRBJ1-6; TRBD1 matches at 8 bases. The CDR3 sequence is 15 residues long. CDR1 is SGHNT and CDR2 is YYREEE in the germline V gene (reference sequence). The V segment lost 0 bases and the J segment 9 bases; nucleotides outside the gene matches: 5. The CDR3: CASSLDRGVGSPLHF. For the CDR3, the DNA is TGTGCCAGCAGCTTGGACAGGGGGGTCGGTTCACCCCTCCACTTT. The complete variable domain, with remaining parts taken from reference TRBV5-4 and TRBJ1-6, reads ETGVTQSPTHLIKTRGQQVTLRCSSQSGHNTVSWYQQALGQGPQFIFQYYREEENGRGNFPPRFSGLQFPNYSSELNVNALELDDSALYLCASSLDRGVGSPLHFGNGTRLTVT.

The rearrangement uses TRBV18 and TRBJ1-5; TRBD1 aligns across 9 bases. Germline loops: CDR1 KGHSH, CDR2 LQKENI. This CDR3 is 15 amino acids long. V dropped 3 bases and J dropped 5; count of bases not matched to a gene: 5. CDR3 loop: CASSPSTGGHQPQHF. The CDR3 coding sequence is TGTGCCAGCTCACCCAGTACAGGGGGCCATCAGCCCCAGCATTTT.

The rearrangement joins TRBV11-2 to TRBJ2-3; D is perhaps TRBD2 (6 bases). Germline loops: CDR1 SGHAT, CDR2 FQNNGV. Trimming pared 2 bases from V and 5 bases from J, leaving 17 bases between. The CDR3 extends over 16 amino acids. This CDR3 is CASSLSGLGGEDTQYF. In DNA, the CDR3 is TGTGCCAGCAGCTTATCGGGCTTGGGGGGAGAAGATACGCAGTATTTT.

In its sample, this clone was seen a few times. The J gene is TRBJ2-3, the V gene TRBV7-9, with D tentatively TRBD2 (6 bases). The CDR3 spans 15 residues. V shed 0 bases and J shed 3 bases, with 10 bases lying between them. Germline V gene data show CDR1 as SEHNR and CDR2 as FQNEAQ (reference sequence). This chain's CDR3 is CASSLAWGETDTQYF. The CDR3 nucleotides are TGTGCCAGCAGCTTAGCGTGGGGGGAGACAGATACGCAGTATTTT.

The genes are TRBV6-4 and TRBJ1-5, with 7 bases matching TRBD1. Unmatched junction bases numbered 9, after V lost 4 bases and J lost 6 bases. Germline-derived CDR1 and CDR2 are MRHNA and SNTAGT. The CDR3 runs to 15 residues. DNA for the CDR3: TGTGCCAGCAGTGCTGAGGGGGCGTCGGGTCAGCCCCAGCATTTT. It specifies CASSAEGASGQPQHF.

The J gene is TRBJ2-6, the V gene TRBV7-8; no clear D gene. The CDR3 covers 16 residues. V was clipped by 1 base and J by 0 bases, with 7 bases between them. Germline-derived CDR1 and CDR2 are SGHVS and FQNEAQ. CDR3 sequence reads: CASSLGQLSGANVLTF. The CDR3 DNA reads TGTGCCAGCAGCTTAGGTCAACTCTCTGGGGCCAACGTCCTGACTTTC.

V is TRBV29-1 and J is TRBJ2-7, with 8 bases that match TRBD1. V lost 3 bases to trimming and J lost 1 base; unmatched junction nucleotides: 5. CDR1 SQVTM and CDR2 ANQGSEA come from the germline V gene. This CDR3 has 14 residues. CDR3 in DNA: TGCAGCGTTGATCAGGGGGCGGAATCCTACGAGCAGTACTTC. This codes for CSVDQGAESYEQYF.

The chain joins TRBV28 to TRBJ2-3; 8 nucleotides agree with TRBD1. In germline, CDR1 is MDHEN, CDR2 SYDVKM. The CDR3 extends over 14 amino acids. With V trimmed by 6 bases and J by 4 bases, 6 bases remained unmatched. The DNA for the CDR3 is TGTGCCAGCAGGACAGGGGAAGGTGCAGATACGCAGTATTTT. It is translated as CASRTGEGADTQYF.

V gene TRBV6-1 combines with J gene TRBJ2-1, with D perhaps matching TRBD1 (5 bases). The ends were cut back, 2 bases at V and 6 bases at J, with 14 bases in the middle. This CDR3 contains 15 residues. CDR1 and CDR2 from the germline V gene are MNHNS and SASEGT. CDR3 in amino acids: CASSEMQGLGNEQFF. CDR3 DNA sequence: TGTGCCAGCAGTGAAATGCAGGGTTTAGGCAATGAGCAGTTCTTC.

The V call is TRBV11-3, the J call TRBJ2-3, with D possibly matching TRBD1 (5 bases). The germline V and J ends were trimmed by 5 bases and 7 bases, with 13 bases remaining between them. Germline-derived CDR1 and CDR2 are SGHNT and YENEEA. The CDR3 contains 13 residues. The CDR3 loop is CASSPSRQNTQYF. The CDR3, as DNA: TGTGCCAGCAGCCCTTCTCGACAGAATACGCAGTATTTT.

The chain recombines TRBV10-1 with TRBJ2-3, with TRBD1 identical over 8 bases. This CDR3 comprises 16 residues. Germline loops: CDR1 WNHNN, CDR2 SYGVQD (reference sequence). V trimming: 0 bases; J trimming: 9 bases; junction bases outside the gene matches: 11. The CDR3 is CASSESVLPQGDTQYF. CDR3 nucleotide sequence: TGCGCCAGCAGTGAGTCAGTCCTTCCACAGGGGGACACGCAGTATTTT.

The chain is built from TRBV28 and TRBJ1-5, with D possibly being TRBD1 (5 bases). Germline CDR1 reads MDHEN; CDR2 reads SYDVKM. CDR3 length: 14 residues. Between the trimmed V and J ends, which lost 5 bases and 4 bases, there was a span of 12 bases. The CDR3 DNA reads as TGTGCCAGCAGTGGGGGGGGGAGAAATCAGCCCCAGCATTTT. Protein product: CASSGGGRNQPQHF.

The chain has TRBV6-5 and TRBJ2-5; 10 bases line up with TRBD2. Judging by the DNA end, TRBJ2-7 fits better; the J call may be wrong. Germline lookup yields CDR1 MNHEY and CDR2 SVGAGI. This CDR3 has 15 residues. The CDR3 DNA reads as TGTGCCAGCAGTTACTCTACTAGCGGGGCCTACGAGCAGTACTTC. Residues: CASSYSTSGAYEQYF.

This sequence joins TRBV7-9 and TRBJ1-1; 7 nucleotides agree with TRBD1. The CDR3 runs to 14 residues. Per the germline V gene, CDR1 is SEHNR and CDR2 is FQNEAQ (reference sequence). V trimming: 5 bases; J trimming: 3 bases; junction bases outside the gene matches: 6. CDR3 nucleotides: TGTGCCAGCAGCGCTAGACAGGGTTACACTGAAGCTTTCTTT. It encodes CASSARQGYTEAFF. Filled out from reference TRBV7-9 and TRBJ1-1, the complete variable domain reads DTGVSQNPRHKITKRGQNVTFRCDPISEHNRLYWYRQTLGQGPEFLTYFQNEAQLEKSRLLSDRFSAERPKGSFSTLEIQRTEQGDSAMYLCASSARQGYTEAFFGQGTRLTVV.

In this sample, this clone turned up a few times. The chain is built from TRBV2 and TRBJ1-2; D ambiguous. This CDR3 is 15 amino acids long. V dropped 5 bases and J dropped 4 bases, with 17 bases sitting between them. From germline, CDR1 is SNHLY and CDR2 FYNNEI. The CDR3 DNA follows: TGTGCCAGCAGTCCTCAGCGACCGTCCAGCTATGGCTACACCTTC. Translation gives CASSPQRPSSYGYTF.

The chain uses TRBV23-1 and TRBJ1-1; TRBD1 aligns across 8 bases. TRBV23-1 is annotated as an ORF whose role is uncertain. The CDR3 has 16 amino acids. V trimming: 5 bases; J trimming: 4 bases; junction bases outside the gene matches: 12. CDR3 bases: TGCGCCAGCAGTTCACAGGGGGAGCCGCGACGCACTGAAGCTTTCTTT. It yields the protein CASSSQGEPRRTEAFF.

The V call is TRBV6-1, the J call TRBJ1-1, with a tentative D call TRBD1 (6 bases). CDR3 length: 16 amino acids. CDR1 MNHNS and CDR2 SASEGT come from the germline V gene. V lost 2 bases and J 6 bases, leaving 19 bases between the germline ends. In DNA form, the CDR3 reads TGTGCCAGCAGTGAAATGATAGAGGGGACAAACGCTGAAGCTTTCTTT. It codes for CASSEMIEGTNAEAFF.

In its sample, this clone was seen a few times. The chain links TRBV7-9 to TRBJ1-2; maybe TRBD1 (5 bases). This CDR3 has 15 amino acids. Trimming cost V 4 bases and J 6 bases, with 18 bases left between them. Germline lookup yields CDR1 SEHNR and CDR2 FQNEAQ (reference sequence). The CDR3 spells CASSSVAGDSNGYTF. CDR3 nucleotide sequence: TGTGCCAGCAGCTCTGTTGCGGGGGACTCGAATGGCTACACCTTC.